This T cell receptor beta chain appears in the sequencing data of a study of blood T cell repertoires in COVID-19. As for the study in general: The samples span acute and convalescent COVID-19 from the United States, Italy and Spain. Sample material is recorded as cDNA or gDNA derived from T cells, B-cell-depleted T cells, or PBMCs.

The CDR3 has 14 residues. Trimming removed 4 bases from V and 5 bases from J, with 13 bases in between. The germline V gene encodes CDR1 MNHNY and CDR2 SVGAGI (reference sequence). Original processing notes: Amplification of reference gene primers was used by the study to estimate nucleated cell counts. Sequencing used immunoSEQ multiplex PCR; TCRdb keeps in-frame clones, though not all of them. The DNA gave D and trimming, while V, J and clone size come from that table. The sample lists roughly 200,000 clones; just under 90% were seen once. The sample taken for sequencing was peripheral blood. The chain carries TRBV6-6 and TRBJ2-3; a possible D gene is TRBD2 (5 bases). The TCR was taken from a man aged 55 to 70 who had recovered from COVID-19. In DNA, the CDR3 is TGTGCCAGCAGTTCCCGGAGGACCCGAGATACGCAGTATTTT. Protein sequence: CASSSRRTRDTQYF.